This T cell receptor beta chain was recovered during a study of OX40 agonist ivuxolimab in advanced cancers. General study findings and limits: Among patients with partial responses at 0.1-3.0 mg/kg, clonal expansion was among the lowest.

With regard to this clone: What it recognizes is unknown.

Only in-frame clones appear in the TCRdb table, and some are missing; sequencing was by immunoSEQ multiplex PCR. The top ten hold about 7.9% of the sample, which has over 55,000 clones, 65% to 85% seen once. The V gene's germline CDR1 is MNHEY and CDR2 SVGAGI. The CDR3 spans 14 residues. V dropped 0 bases and J dropped 3 bases, with 8 bases sitting between them. Source: CD4+ or CD8+ T cells sorted from blood, taken in a trial of the OX40 agonist ivuxolimab. This sequence originates from an adult with an advanced solid tumor such as melanoma, head and neck, liver or kidney cancer. The chain uses TRBV6-5 and TRBJ2-5; D is possibly TRBD2 (5 bases). CDR3 DNA: TGTGCCAGCAGTTACTCGTCGGGAAAAGAGACCCAGTACTTC. Encoded protein: CASSYSSGKETQYF.